One sample yielded the 27 T cell receptor beta chains listed below, sequenced in a study of blood T cells in healthy people across ages. The second PCR ran roughly 7 to 11 cycles with a sample-barcoded 5' primer and J-beta primers. From the 5' RACE reads, TCRdb called clonotypes with MiXCR, one entry per CDR3 protein. The table shows 700,000 to 950,000 distinct CDR3 sequences, with roughly 43% occurring only once. Input material: blood. The receptors shown here come from a woman in her sixties or seventies in good health.

The rearrangement links TRBV7-9 to TRBJ2-3; perhaps TRBD1 as D (6 bases). The germline V gene has CDR1 SEHNR and CDR2 FQNEAQ (reference sequence). This CDR3 comprises 15 residues. Trimming cost V 3 bases and J 1 base, with 11 bases left between them. The CDR3 protein is CASSLSGQRTDTQYF. The CDR3 nucleotides are TGTGCCAGCAGCTTGAGTGGACAGCGCACAGATACGCAGTATTTT.

This clonotype was picked up a small number of times. This rearrangement joins TRBV6-5 to TRBJ2-7; D unresolved. CDR1 MNHEY and CDR2 SVGAGI come from the germline V gene. The CDR3 covers 14 residues. Trimming stripped 4 bases from V and 1 base from J, with 11 bases between. CDR3 region: CASSFSVSSYEQYF. DNA of the CDR3: TGTGCCAGCAGTTTCTCGGTTAGTTCCTACGAGCAGTACTTC.

V usage is TRBV4-1 and J usage is TRBJ2-5, with D possibly being TRBD1 or TRBD2 (6 bases each). The closer fit of TRBJ2-7 to the DNA end suggests the J call may be wrong. The CDR3 extends over 14 amino acids. In germline, CDR1 is MGHRA, CDR2 YSYEKL. The CDR3 loop reads CASSQDIRGPEQYF. As DNA, the CDR3 is TGCGCCAGCAGCCAAGATATCCGGGGGCCCGAGCAGTACTTC.

V gene TRBV29-1 combines with J gene TRBJ2-5, with TRBD2 matching over 7 bases. This CDR3 contains 13 residues. The germline V gene has CDR1 SQVTM and CDR2 ANQGSEA. With V trimmed by 4 bases and J by 5 bases, 7 bases remained unmatched. CDR3 loop: CSVGGGAWETQYF. DNA for the CDR3: TGCAGCGTTGGGGGAGGGGCATGGGAGACCCAGTACTTC.

The chain links TRBV12-3 or TRBV12-4 to TRBJ1-1; 8 bases map to TRBD1. The CDR3 contains 14 residues. Trimming removed 6 bases from V and 3 bases from J; junction bases left unmatched: 6. The CDR3: CASSPPTGDTEAFF. The CDR3 DNA follows: TGTGCCAGCAGCCCCCCGACAGGGGACACTGAAGCTTTCTTT.

The V call is TRBV20-1, the J call TRBJ2-7; tentative D call: TRBD1 (5 bases). There are 13 residues in the CDR3. CDR1 and CDR2 from the germline V gene are DFQATT and SNEGSKA (reference sequence). Trimming took off 1 base at V and 8 bases at J, with 15 bases between the two ends. The DNA of the CDR3 is TGCAGTGCTAGAGTTGCAGGGCCAAACAAGCAGTACTTC. As protein: CSARVAGPNKQYF.

In its sample, this clonotype was seen a few times. The chain is built from TRBV7-3 and TRBJ1-1; D unresolved. This CDR3 region has 13 residues. Germline CDR1 SGHTA, CDR2 FQGTGA. The V and J ends lost 6 bases and 0 bases respectively, with 8 bases between them. CDR3 DNA sequence: TGTGCCAGCAGTCGGGATTTGAACACTGAAGCTTTCTTT. Protein sequence: CASSRDLNTEAFF.

The V call is TRBV12-3 or TRBV12-4, the J call TRBJ2-1; the match to TRBD2 covers 9 bases. The J segment lost 10 bases and the V segment lost 7 bases, leaving 11 bases of the junction unmatched. There are 14 residues in the CDR3. CDR3 DNA sequence: TGTGCCAGCACCCCGACTAGCGGAGGCTACGAGCAGTTCTTC. Its protein is CASTPTSGGYEQFF.

Turning to this clonotype: This may arise from a read error, as a much more abundant clone is one base away. The V call is TRBV6-2 or TRBV6-3, the J call TRBJ2-5; TRBD1 might be the D (6 bases). The DNA end lines up better with TRBJ2-1; the J call may be wrong. The CDR3 has 14 residues. Germline CDR1 reads MNHEY; CDR2 reads SVGEGT. The CDR3 region is CASNSGAGKETQFF. The CDR3 coding sequence is TGTGCCAGCAATTCAGGGGCCGGTAAAGAGACCCAGTTCTTC.

Concerning this clonotype: A clone one base away is much larger, so this may be a read error. J is TRBJ2-3 and V is TRBV7-2; weak D call: TRBD2 (5 bases). In germline, CDR1 is SGHTA, CDR2 FQGNSA. Trimming shortened V by 1 base and J by 4 bases, and 12 bases separated the two germline ends. The CDR3 has 15 amino acids. The CDR3 nucleotides read TGTGCCAGCAGCTTAGACGGGATTAGCGCAGATACGCAGTATTTT. Translated, it gives CASSLDGISADTQYF.

The rearrangement joins TRBV7-9 to TRBJ2-6, with D possibly being TRBD1 (6 bases). Per germline, CDR1 SEHNR and CDR2 FQNEAQ (reference sequence). The CDR3 has 13 amino acids. The CDR3 sequence: CAGQGSGANVLTF. The DNA for the CDR3 is TGTGCGGGGCAGGGGTCTGGGGCCAACGTCCTGACTTTC.

This clonotype was observed a handful of times. The chain links TRBV7-2 to TRBJ1-4, with TRBD1 matching over 10 bases. The trim removed 1 base at V and 8 bases at J, leaving 10 bases unmatched. Germline V gives CDR1 SGHTA, CDR2 FQGNSA. This CDR3 has 17 residues. The CDR3, as DNA: TGTGCCAGCAGCTTAGGGACGACAGGGGGCGCAAGGGAAAAACTGTTTTTT. It codes for CASSLGTTGGAREKLFF.

This clonotype was detected a few times. CDR3 sequence reads: CASSYRDRPYGYTF. The CDR3, as DNA: TGTGCCAGCAGCTACCGGGACAGGCCGTATGGCTACACCTTC. The V call is TRBV3-1, the J call TRBJ1-2, with 8 bases identical to TRBD1. J lost 5 bases, V lost 5 bases, and 7 bases had no gene match. The CDR3 has 14 residues. Germline-derived CDR1 and CDR2 are LGHDT and YNNKEL (reference sequence).

The table lists this clonotype with many counts. J is TRBJ2-7 and V is TRBV7-6; TRBD1 matches 7 bases. Germline V lookup: CDR1 SGHVS, CDR2 FNYEAQ. J lost 6 bases, V lost 1 base, and 6 bases had no gene match. CDR3 length equals 14 residues. CDR3 in amino acids: CASSLGQGKGEQYF. The CDR3 nucleotides are TGTGCCAGCAGCTTAGGACAGGGAAAAGGCGAGCAGTACTTC. Full variable domain (remainder filled in from reference TRBV7-6 and TRBJ2-7): GAGVSQSPRYKVTKRGQDVALRCDPISGHVSLYWYRQALGQGPEFLTYFNYEAQQDKSGLPNDRFSAERPEGSISTLTIQRTEQRDSAMYRCASSLGQGKGEQYFGPGTRLTVT.

This clonotype was observed at least ten times. The rearrangement links TRBV4-3 to TRBJ1-4; 7 positions agree with TRBD1. The ends lost 5 bases at V and 4 bases at J; junction bases unmatched: 7. This CDR3 region has 15 residues. Germline CDR1 LGHNA, CDR2 YSLEER. The CDR3 here is CASSSTGTDNEKLFF. CDR3 coding DNA: TGCGCCAGCAGCTCTACCGGGACAGATAATGAAAAACTGTTTTTT.

A few counts support this clonotype. V and J are TRBV9 and TRBJ2-3, with 16 bases matching TRBD2. CDR3 size: 19 residues. The ends lost 2 bases at V and 4 bases at J; junction bases unmatched: 10. Germline assignment: CDR1 SGDLS and CDR2 YYNGEE. The chain's CDR3 is CASSVFGTSGGAGSDTQYF. The DNA of the CDR3 is TGTGCCAGCAGCGTGTTCGGGACTAGCGGGGGGGCCGGCTCAGATACGCAGTATTTT.

Details on this clonotype: Its ends do not fully match the called genes, so a read error is possible. J is TRBJ2-5 and V is TRBV30, with TRBD2 as a possible D gene (5 bases). The germline CDR1 and CDR2 sequences are GTSNPN and SVGIG (reference sequence). This CDR3 comprises 12 residues. CDR3 nucleotides: TGTGCCGGGAGTAGCTACCAAGAGACCCAGTACTTC. Encoded protein: CAGSSYQETQYF.

The chain joins TRBV6-2 or TRBV6-3 to TRBJ2-5, with D possibly TRBD2 on 7 matching bases. With 6 bases removed from V and 5 bases from J, the gap between germline ends came to 16 bases. The germline gives CDR1 MNHEY, CDR2 SVGEGT. The CDR3 contains 14 residues. The CDR3 spells CASSQNREGETQYF. CDR3 nucleotides: TGTGCCAGCAGCCAGAACAGGGAGGGGGAGACCCAGTACTTC.

This clonotype was found a few times. The chain joins TRBV4-2 to TRBJ2-7; 8 bases are shared with TRBD2. The CDR3 is made up of 14 amino acids. Trimming cost V 0 bases and J 5 bases; bases outside gene matches: 3. Per germline, CDR1 LGHNA and CDR2 YNFKEQ. Here the CDR3 reads CASSQDGLANEQYF. The CDR3 bases are TGTGCCAGCAGCCAAGATGGACTAGCCAACGAGCAGTACTTC.

This chain connects TRBV11-2 to TRBJ2-1; 7 bases fit TRBD2. V lost 5 bases and J lost 3; bases outside the gene matches: 13. From germline, CDR1 is SGHAT and CDR2 FQNNGV. The CDR3 covers 17 residues. CDR3 nucleotides: TGTGCCAGCAGCCTCCCGCGGGGCGGGAGTGTCTACAATGAGCAGTTCTTC. Amino acid sequence: CASSLPRGGSVYNEQFF.

Notes on this clonotype: Here the CDR3 omits its conserved ending phenylalanine or tryptophan, so a read error is the likely source. The rearrangement uses TRBV20-1 and TRBJ1-2, with 7 bases aligning to TRBD1. The CDR3 consists of 12 residues. Losses at the gene ends were 5 bases for V and 8 bases for J; bases not matched to a gene: 8. Germline loops: CDR1 DFQATT, CDR2 SNEGSKA (reference sequence). The CDR3 reads CSADRQGGGYTY. For the CDR3, the DNA is TGCAGTGCTGATAGACAGGGCGGCGGCTACACCTAC.

This clonotype showed up just once. The rearrangement joins TRBV7-2 to TRBJ2-5; D not resolved. The end of the DNA fits TRBJ2-1 better, so the J call may be wrong. Germline V gene sequence: CDR1 SGHTA, CDR2 FQGNSA. The CDR3 is 14 amino acids. DNA of the CDR3: TGTGCCAGCAGCTTTACCTTCTACCAAGAGACCCAGTTCTTC. Its translation: CASSFTFYQETQFF.

This clonotype was detected only a few times. The V call is TRBV5-1, the J call TRBJ2-1, with TRBD1 identical over 8 bases. This CDR3 has 16 residues. Unmatched junction bases numbered 8, after V lost 4 bases and J lost 2 bases. Germline V gene sequence: CDR1 SGHRS, CDR2 YFSETQ. CDR3 nucleotides: TGCGCCAGCAGCATTCAGGGGGCGCAGACCTACAATGAGCAGTTCTTC. Translating it yields CASSIQGAQTYNEQFF.

The chain links TRBV7-2 to TRBJ2-3; 7 nucleotides align to TRBD2. The length of the CDR3 is 15 residues. Trimming cost V 5 bases and J 5 bases; bases outside gene matches: 10. Germline CDR1 SGHTA, CDR2 FQGNSA. This CDR3 reads CASSHGLGREDTQYF. The DNA of the CDR3 is TGTGCCAGCAGCCACGGGTTGGGGAGGGAAGATACGCAGTATTTT.

The chain is built from TRBV11-2 and TRBJ2-5; 7 positions agree with TRBD2. The V gene end was trimmed by 4 bases and the J gene end by 5 bases; junction bases not matched to a gene: 7. This CDR3 is built from 14 residues. In germline, CDR1 is SGHAT, CDR2 FQNNGV. CDR3 in amino acids: CASSYRLASETQYF. CDR3 nucleotides: TGTGCCAGCAGCTACAGACTAGCCTCGGAGACCCAGTACTTC.

This clonotype turned up a few times. The CDR3 DNA follows: TGTGCCAGCAGCGTAGCTTTTGCAGGGGCGGGCTATGGCTACACCTTC. Its protein is CASSVAFAGAGYGYTF. V gene TRBV9 combines with J gene TRBJ1-2; D is perhaps TRBD1 (6 bases). The CDR3 is 16 amino acids. Germline V gives CDR1 SGDLS, CDR2 YYNGEE. V lost 0 bases to trimming and J lost 4 bases, with 16 bases between them. Looking up the rest from reference TRBV9 and TRBJ1-2 gives the full variable domain: DSGVTQTPKHLITATGQRVTLRCSPRSGDLSVYWYQQSLDQGLQFLIQYYNGEERAKGNILERFSAQQFPDLHSELNLSSLELGDSALYFCASSVAFAGAGYGYTFGSGTRLTVV.

Turning to this clonotype: One end of the junction fails to match germline, which may point to a read error. The rearrangement uses TRBV7-6 and TRBJ2-5, with unresolved D. CDR1 is SGHVS, CDR2 FNYEAQ, per germline. This CDR3 is 13 amino acids long. The CDR3 is CVSSRTEHETQYF. In DNA, the CDR3 is TGTGTCAGCAGCCGGACGGAGCATGAGACCCAGTACTTC.